This passage covers 8 T cell receptor beta chains from one sample sequenced in a study of post-analysis software for immune sequencing data. Points from the study as a whole: Controls had lower frequencies than patients of a handful of TRBV segments, which included TRBV5-6, TRBV5-1 and TRBV20-1.

These receptors are not linked to any known antigen. Unique molecular identifiers tagged the TCR beta cDNA libraries. Each CDR3 protein gets one entry after TCRdb re-called the PCR reads with MiXCR. This sample has fewer than 600,000 distinct CDR3 sequences, with approximately 46% found just once. Sequencing used blood. All receptors derive from a girl under 18 with multiple sclerosis.

V is TRBV20-1 and J is TRBJ2-1; D is unclear. The CDR3 totals 16 residues. Germline V CDR1 and CDR2: DFQATT, SNEGSKA (reference sequence). V lost 8 bases and J 4 bases, leaving 24 bases between the germline ends. CDR3 coding DNA: TGCAGTACAAAATCAGCCGGGCGGAACCTATACAATGAGCAGTTCTTC. Amino acid sequence: CSTKSAGRNLYNEQFF.

The sample holds a few counts of this clonotype. The chain carries TRBV20-1 and TRBJ2-4; possibly TRBD2 for D (6 bases). The J call is in doubt because the DNA end fits TRBJ2-7 better. The V gene's germline CDR1 is DFQATT and CDR2 SNEGSKA (reference sequence). The CDR3 spans 12 residues. CDR3 DNA sequence: TGCAGTGCTCGGGACTCTTTATACGAGCAGTACTTC. Translated: CSARDSLYEQYF.

This chain uses TRBV20-1 with TRBJ2-1; 13 nucleotides agree with TRBD2. Germline trimming cut 5 bases from V and 9 bases from J; bases unmatched to any gene: 7. Germline V gives CDR1 DFQATT, CDR2 SNEGSKA (reference sequence). The CDR3 loop spans 14 amino acids. The CDR3 loop is CSAAGTSGTSEQFF. The CDR3 DNA reads as TGCAGTGCTGCCGGGACTAGCGGGACTTCTGAGCAGTTCTTC.

CDR3 residues: CASSVRLNTDTQYF. The CDR3 region has the DNA TGTGCCAGCAGCGTAAGGTTGAACACAGATACGCAGTATTTT. The chain combines TRBV9 with TRBJ2-3; D is unresolved. The germline V gene encodes CDR1 SGDLS and CDR2 YYNGEE. The ends were cut back, 1 base at V and 2 bases at J, with 8 bases in the middle. This CDR3 spans 14 amino acids.

The rearrangement links TRBV4-1 to TRBJ1-1; TRBD1 matches at 7 bases. There are 18 residues in the CDR3. Germline V CDR1 and CDR2: MGHRA, YSYEKL. Unmatched junction bases numbered 15, after V lost 0 bases and J lost 5 bases. This chain's CDR3 is CASSQDPPTGRLLTEAFF. The CDR3 bases are TGCGCCAGCAGCCAAGATCCTCCGACAGGGAGGTTATTAACTGAAGCTTTCTTT.

Comment on this clonotype: An end of the junction differs from the germline gene, which may be a read error. This chain connects TRBV7-2 to TRBJ2-1; TRBD1 or TRBD2 may be the D gene (6 bases each). Germline V gene lookup returns CDR1 SGHTA and CDR2 FQGNSA. The CDR3 totals 16 residues. The CDR3 protein is CASTLRGASSYNEQFF. CDR3 in DNA: TGTGCCAGCACCTTAAGGGGGGCAAGCTCCTACAATGAGCAGTTCTTC.

The V call is TRBV6-5, the J call TRBJ1-6; TRBD1 is a possible D gene (5 bases). The germline gives CDR1 MNHEY, CDR2 SVGAGI. Trimming stripped 0 bases from V and 1 base from J, with 19 bases between. The CDR3 sequence is 20 residues long. In nucleotides, the CDR3 is TGTGCCAGCAGTTACTCGCGTTTGTCAGCCGGGGGTTCCTATAATTCACCCCTCCACTTT. It is translated as CASSYSRLSAGGSYNSPLHF.

The V call is TRBV20-1, the J call TRBJ2-4; 9 nucleotides line up with TRBD2. The J call is uncertain, as TRBJ2-7 better fits the DNA end. CDR3 length: 16 amino acids. The germline V gene encodes CDR1 DFQATT and CDR2 SNEGSKA (reference sequence). The CDR3 sequence is CSARGPVAGGAYEQYF. CDR3 DNA: TGCAGTGCTAGAGGTCCGGTGGCGGGAGGGGCCTACGAGCAGTACTTC.